This TCR beta chain originates from a study of follicular helper T cells after annual influenza vaccination. Study information: Across the 2013-2014, 2014-2015 and 2015-2016 vaccination seasons, some subjects were resampled.

Germline CDR1 SGHVS, CDR2 FNYEAQ. CDR3 length: 17 residues. V dropped 1 base and J dropped 5 bases, with 17 bases sitting between them. This clone was detected only once. Method: immunoSEQ multiplex PCR; TCRdb's copy keeps in-frame clones and lacks some. The profile covers approximately 8,500 clones, with approximately 78% appearing a single time and approximately 4% taken by the ten largest. Stated time point: 2015-2016 season, 7 days after influenza vaccination. The source was CXCR5+ CD38- circulating T follicular helper cells from blood, collected 7 days after influenza vaccination. Stated subset: circulating Tfh, non-naive CD4+CXCR5+PD-1+ (ICOS+CD38+ or ICOS-CD38-). The receptor comes from an adult who received the influenza vaccine. This chain connects TRBV7-6 to TRBJ2-2, with D possibly TRBD2 on 6 matching bases. CDR3 coding DNA: TGTGCCAGCAGCTTAGTTCCCCGGGACTTCCTGACCGGGGAGCTGTTTTTT. Protein product: CASSLVPRDFLTGELFF. Full variable domain (outside the CDR3, taken from reference TRBV7-6 and TRBJ2-2): GAGVSQSPRYKVTKRGQDVALRCDPISGHVSLYWYRQALGQGPEFLTYFNYEAQQDKSGLPNDRFSAERPEGSISTLTIQRTEQRDSAMYRCASSLVPRDFLTGELFFGEGSRLTVL.